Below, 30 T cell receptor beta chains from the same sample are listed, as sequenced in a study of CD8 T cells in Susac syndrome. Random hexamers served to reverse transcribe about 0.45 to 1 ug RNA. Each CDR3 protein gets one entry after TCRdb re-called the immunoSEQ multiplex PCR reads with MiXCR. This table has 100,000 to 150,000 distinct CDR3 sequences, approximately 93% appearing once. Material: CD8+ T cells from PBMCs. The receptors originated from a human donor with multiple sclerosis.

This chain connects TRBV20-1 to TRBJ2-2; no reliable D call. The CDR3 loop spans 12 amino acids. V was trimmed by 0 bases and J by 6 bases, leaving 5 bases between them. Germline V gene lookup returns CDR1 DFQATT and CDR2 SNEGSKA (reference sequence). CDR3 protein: CSARDGPGELFF. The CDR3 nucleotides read TGCAGTGCTAGAGATGGGCCCGGGGAGCTGTTTTTT.

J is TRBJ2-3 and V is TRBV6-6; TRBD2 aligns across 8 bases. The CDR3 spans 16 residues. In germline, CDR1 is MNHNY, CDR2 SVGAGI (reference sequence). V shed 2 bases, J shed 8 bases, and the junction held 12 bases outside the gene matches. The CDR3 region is CASSYGPSGRLGTQYF. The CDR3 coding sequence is TGTGCCAGCAGTTACGGTCCCAGCGGGAGATTGGGTACGCAGTATTTT.

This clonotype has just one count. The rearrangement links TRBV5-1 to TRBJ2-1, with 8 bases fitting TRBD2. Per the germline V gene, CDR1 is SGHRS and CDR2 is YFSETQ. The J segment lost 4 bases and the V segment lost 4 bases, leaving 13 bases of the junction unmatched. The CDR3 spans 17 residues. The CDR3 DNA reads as TGCGCCAGCAGCCCGAGGTGGTCGGGACTAGATTACAATGAGCAGTTCTTC. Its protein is CASSPRWSGLDYNEQFF.

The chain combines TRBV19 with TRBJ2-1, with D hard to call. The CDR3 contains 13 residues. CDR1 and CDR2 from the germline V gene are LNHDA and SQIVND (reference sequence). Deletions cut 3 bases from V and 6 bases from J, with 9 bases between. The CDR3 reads CASSISPPNEQFF. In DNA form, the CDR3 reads TGTGCCAGTAGTATCAGTCCCCCCAATGAGCAGTTCTTC.

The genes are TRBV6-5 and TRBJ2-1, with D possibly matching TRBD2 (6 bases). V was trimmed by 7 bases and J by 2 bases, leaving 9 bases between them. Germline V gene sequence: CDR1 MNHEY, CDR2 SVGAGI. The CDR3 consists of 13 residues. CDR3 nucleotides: TGTGCCAGCACTAGCGACCCCTACAATGAGCAGTTCTTC. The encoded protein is CASTSDPYNEQFF.

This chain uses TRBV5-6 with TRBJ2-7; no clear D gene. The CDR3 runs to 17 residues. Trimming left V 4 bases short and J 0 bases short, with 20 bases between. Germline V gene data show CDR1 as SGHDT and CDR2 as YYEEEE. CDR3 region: CASSPQVGRRDSYEQYF. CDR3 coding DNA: TGTGCCAGCAGCCCCCAGGTTGGCAGGCGAGACTCCTACGAGCAGTACTTC.

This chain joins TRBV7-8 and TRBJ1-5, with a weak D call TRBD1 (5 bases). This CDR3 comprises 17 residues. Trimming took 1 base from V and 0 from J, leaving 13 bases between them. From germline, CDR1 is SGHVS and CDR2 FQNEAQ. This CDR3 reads CASSLGGTPYSNQPQHF. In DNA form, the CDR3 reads TGTGCCAGCAGCTTAGGAGGGACTCCTTATAGCAATCAGCCCCAGCATTTT.

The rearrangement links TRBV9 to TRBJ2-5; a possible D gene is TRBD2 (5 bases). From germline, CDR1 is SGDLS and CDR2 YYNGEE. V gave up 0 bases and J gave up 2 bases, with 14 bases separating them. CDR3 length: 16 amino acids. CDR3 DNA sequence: TGTGCCAGCAGCGTAGGCGGGCCGCGAATTCAAGAGACCCAGTACTTC. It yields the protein CASSVGGPRIQETQYF. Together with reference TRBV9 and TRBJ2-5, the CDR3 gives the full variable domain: DSGVTQTPKHLITATGQRVTLRCSPRSGDLSVYWYQQSLDQGLQFLIQYYNGEERAKGNILERFSAQQFPDLHSELNLSSLELGDSALYFCASSVGGPRIQETQYFGPGTRLLVL.

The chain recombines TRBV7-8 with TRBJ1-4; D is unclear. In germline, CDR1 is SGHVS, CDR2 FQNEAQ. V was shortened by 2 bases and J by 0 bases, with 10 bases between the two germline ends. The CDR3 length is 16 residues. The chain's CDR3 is CASSLRSRATNEKLFF. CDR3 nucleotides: TGTGCCAGCAGCTTACGCAGCCGCGCAACTAATGAAAAACTGTTTTTT.

This CDR3 is CSARGLAGGPFEQFF. The CDR3 DNA reads as TGCAGTGCTAGAGGGCTAGCGGGGGGGCCTTTTGAGCAGTTCTTC. This sequence joins TRBV20-1 and TRBJ2-1, with TRBD2 identical over 12 bases. The CDR3 covers 15 residues. From germline, CDR1 is DFQATT and CDR2 SNEGSKA (reference sequence). V was clipped by 1 base and J by 9 bases; unmatched bases: 7.

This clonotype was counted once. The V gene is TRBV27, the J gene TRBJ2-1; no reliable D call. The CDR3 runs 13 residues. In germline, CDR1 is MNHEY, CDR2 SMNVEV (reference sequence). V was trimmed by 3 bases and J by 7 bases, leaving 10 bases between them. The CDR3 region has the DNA TGTGCCAGCAGTTTCGGGTTTAGAAATGAGCAGTTCTTC. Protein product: CASSFGFRNEQFF.

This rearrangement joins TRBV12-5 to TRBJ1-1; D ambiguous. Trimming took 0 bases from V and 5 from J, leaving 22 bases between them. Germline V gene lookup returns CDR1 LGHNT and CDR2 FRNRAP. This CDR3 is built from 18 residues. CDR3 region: CASGLVVMGGKKRTEAFF. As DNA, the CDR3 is TGTGCTAGTGGTTTGGTTGTGATGGGCGGAAAAAAACGAACTGAAGCTTTCTTT.

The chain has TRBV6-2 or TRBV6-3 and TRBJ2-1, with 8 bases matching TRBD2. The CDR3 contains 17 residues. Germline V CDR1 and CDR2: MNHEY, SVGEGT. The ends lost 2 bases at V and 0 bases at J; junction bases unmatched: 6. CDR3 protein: CASSYGASGSSYNEQFF. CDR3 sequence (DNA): TGTGCCAGCAGTTACGGGGCTAGCGGGTCCTCCTACAATGAGCAGTTCTTC.

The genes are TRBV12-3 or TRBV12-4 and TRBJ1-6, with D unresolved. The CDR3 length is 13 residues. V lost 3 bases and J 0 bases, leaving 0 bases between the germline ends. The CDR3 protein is CASSFSYNSPLHF. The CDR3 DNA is TGTGCCAGCAGTTTCTCCTATAATTCACCCCTCCACTTT.

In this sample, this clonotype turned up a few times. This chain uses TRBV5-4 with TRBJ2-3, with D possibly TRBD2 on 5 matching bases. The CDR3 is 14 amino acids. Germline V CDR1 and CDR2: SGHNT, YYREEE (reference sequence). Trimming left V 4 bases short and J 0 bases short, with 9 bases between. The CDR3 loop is CASSPRTSTDTQYF. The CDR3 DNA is TGTGCCAGCAGCCCTCGGACTAGCACAGATACGCAGTATTTT.

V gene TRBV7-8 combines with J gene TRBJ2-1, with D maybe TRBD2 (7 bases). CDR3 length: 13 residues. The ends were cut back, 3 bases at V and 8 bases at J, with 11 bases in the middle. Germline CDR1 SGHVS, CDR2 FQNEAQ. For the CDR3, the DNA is TGTGCCAGCAGCTTCGGGGGGCGTCATGAGCAGTTCTTC. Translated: CASSFGGRHEQFF.

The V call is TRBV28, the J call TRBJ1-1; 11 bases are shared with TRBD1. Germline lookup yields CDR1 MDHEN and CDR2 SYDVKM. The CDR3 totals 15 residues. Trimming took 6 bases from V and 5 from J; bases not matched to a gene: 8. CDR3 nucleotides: TGTGCCAGCAGGCCTGGACAGGGGGCGGATACTGAAGCTTTCTTT. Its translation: CASRPGQGADTEAFF.

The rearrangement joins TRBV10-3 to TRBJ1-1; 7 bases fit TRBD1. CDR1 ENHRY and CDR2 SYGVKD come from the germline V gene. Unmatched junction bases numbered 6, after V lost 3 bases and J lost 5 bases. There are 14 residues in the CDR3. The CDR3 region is CAISDKGGGTEAFF. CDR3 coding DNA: TGTGCCATCAGTGATAAAGGGGGCGGAACTGAAGCTTTCTTT.

CDR3: CASFTRTNYGYTF. For the CDR3, the DNA is TGTGCCAGCTTTACACGGACTAACTATGGCTACACCTTC. The chain has TRBV7-9 and TRBJ1-2; no firm D call. CDR1 is SEHNR and CDR2 is FQNEAQ in the germline V gene (reference sequence). This CDR3 spans 13 amino acids. V was pared by 8 bases and J by 0 bases, with 10 bases between.

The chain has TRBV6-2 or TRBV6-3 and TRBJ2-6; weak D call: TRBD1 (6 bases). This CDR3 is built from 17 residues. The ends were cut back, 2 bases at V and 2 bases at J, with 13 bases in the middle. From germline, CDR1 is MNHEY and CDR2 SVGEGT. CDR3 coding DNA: TGTGCCAGCAGTTACCCTACAGGGCTCGCTGGGGCCAACGTCCTGACTTTC. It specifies CASSYPTGLAGANVLTF.

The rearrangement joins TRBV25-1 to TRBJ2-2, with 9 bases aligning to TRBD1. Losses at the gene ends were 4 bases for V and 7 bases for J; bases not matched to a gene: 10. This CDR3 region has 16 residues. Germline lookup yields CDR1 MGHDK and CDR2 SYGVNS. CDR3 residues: CASSGTGTGSIGELFF. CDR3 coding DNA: TGTGCCAGCAGTGGCACCGGGACAGGGAGTATCGGGGAGCTGTTTTTT.

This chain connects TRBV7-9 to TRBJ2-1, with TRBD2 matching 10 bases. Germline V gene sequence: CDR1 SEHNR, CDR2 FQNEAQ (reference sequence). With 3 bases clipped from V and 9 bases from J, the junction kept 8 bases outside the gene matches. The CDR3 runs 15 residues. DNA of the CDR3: TGTGCCAGCAGCTTGGTCCTAGCGGGAGTATCTGAGCAGTTCTTC. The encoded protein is CASSLVLAGVSEQFF. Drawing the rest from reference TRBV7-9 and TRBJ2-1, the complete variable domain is DTGVSQNPRHKITKRGQNVTFRCDPISEHNRLYWYRQTLGQGPEFLTYFQNEAQLEKSRLLSDRFSAERPKGSFSTLEIQRTEQGDSAMYLCASSLVLAGVSEQFFGPGTRLTVL.

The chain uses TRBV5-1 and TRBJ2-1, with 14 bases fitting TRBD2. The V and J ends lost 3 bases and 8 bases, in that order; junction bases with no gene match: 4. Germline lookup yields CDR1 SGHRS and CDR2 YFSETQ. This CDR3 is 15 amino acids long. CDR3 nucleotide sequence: TGCGCCAGCAGCTGGACTAGCGGGGGGCTGGATGAGCAGTTCTTC. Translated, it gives CASSWTSGGLDEQFF.

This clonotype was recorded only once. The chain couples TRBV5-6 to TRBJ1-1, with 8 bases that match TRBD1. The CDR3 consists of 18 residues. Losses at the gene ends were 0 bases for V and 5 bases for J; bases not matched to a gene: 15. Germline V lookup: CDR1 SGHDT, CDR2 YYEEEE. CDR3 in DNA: TGTGCCAGCAGCTTGGGGGTCCTGACAGGGGCGTCGGGTACTGAAGCTTTCTTT. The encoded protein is CASSLGVLTGASGTEAFF.

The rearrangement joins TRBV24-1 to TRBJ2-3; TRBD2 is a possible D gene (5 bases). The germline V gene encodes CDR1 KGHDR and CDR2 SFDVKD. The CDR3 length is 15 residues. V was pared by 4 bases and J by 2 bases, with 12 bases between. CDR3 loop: CATSEGASLTDTQYF. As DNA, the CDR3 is TGTGCCACCAGTGAAGGAGCTAGCCTCACAGATACGCAGTATTTT.

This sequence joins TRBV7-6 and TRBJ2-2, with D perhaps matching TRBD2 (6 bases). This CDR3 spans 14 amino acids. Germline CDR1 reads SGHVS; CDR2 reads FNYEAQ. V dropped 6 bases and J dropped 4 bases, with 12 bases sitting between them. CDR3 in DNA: TGTGCCAGCAGGGAGGGCTGGTCCACCGGGGAGCTGTTTTTT. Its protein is CASREGWSTGELFF.

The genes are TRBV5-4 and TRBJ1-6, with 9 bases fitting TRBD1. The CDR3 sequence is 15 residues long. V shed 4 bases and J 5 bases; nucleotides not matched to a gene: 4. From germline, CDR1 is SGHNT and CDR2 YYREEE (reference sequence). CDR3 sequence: CASSGGTGNNSPLHF. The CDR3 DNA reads TGTGCCAGCAGCGGCGGGACAGGGAATAATTCACCCCTCCACTTT.

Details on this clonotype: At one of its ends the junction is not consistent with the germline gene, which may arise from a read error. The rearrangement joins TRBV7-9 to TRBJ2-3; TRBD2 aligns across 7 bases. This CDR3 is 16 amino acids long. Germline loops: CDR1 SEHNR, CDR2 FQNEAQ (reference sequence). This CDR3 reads CASSLALAGDTDTQYF. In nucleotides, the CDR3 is TGTGCCAGCAGCCTAGCTCTGGCGGGAGACACAGATACGCAGTATTTT. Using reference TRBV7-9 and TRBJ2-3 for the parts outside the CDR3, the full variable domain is DTGVSQNPRHKITKRGQNVTFRCDPISEHNRLYWYRQTLGQGPEFLTYFQNEAQLEKSRLLSDRFSAERPKGSFSTLEIQRTEQGDSAMYLCASSLALAGDTDTQYFGPGTRLTVL.

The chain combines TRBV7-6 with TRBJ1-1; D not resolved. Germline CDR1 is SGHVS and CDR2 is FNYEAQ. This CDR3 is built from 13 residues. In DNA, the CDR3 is TGTGTCACGGTCCGGGGTCTGAACACTGAAGCTTTCTTT. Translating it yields CVTVRGLNTEAFF. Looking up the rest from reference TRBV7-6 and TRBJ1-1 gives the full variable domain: GAGVSQSPRYKVTKRGQDVALRCDPISGHVSLYWYRQALGQGPEFLTYFNYEAQQDKSGLPNDRFSAERPEGSISTLTIQRTEQRDSAMYRCVTVRGLNTEAFFGQGTRLTVV.

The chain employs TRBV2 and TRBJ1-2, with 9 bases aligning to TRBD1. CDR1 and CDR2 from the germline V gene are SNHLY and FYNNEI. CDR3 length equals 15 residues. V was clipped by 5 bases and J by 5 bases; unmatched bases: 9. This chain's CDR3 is CASSPGQGLVYGYTF. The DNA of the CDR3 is TGTGCCAGCAGTCCCGGACAGGGGCTTGTGTATGGCTACACCTTC.